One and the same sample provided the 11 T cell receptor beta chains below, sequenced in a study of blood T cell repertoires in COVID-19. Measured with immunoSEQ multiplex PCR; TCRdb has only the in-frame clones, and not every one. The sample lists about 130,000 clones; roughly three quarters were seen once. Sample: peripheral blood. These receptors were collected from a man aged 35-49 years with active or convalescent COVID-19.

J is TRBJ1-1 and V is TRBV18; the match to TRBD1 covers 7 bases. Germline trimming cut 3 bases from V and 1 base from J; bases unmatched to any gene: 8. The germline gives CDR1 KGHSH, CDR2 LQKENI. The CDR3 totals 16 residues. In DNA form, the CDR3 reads TGTGCCAGCTCACCTCTGGCGGACAGGAAGAACACTGAAGCTTTCTTT. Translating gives CASSPLADRKNTEAFF.

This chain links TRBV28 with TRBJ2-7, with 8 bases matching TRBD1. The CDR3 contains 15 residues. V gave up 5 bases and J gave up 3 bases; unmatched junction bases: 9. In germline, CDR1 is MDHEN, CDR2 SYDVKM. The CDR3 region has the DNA TGTGCCAGCAGTCCCACCCTCGGGACAGGCTACGAGCAGTACTTC. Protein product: CASSPTLGTGYEQYF.

CDR3 protein: CASSRTPNTGELFF. The CDR3 DNA reads TGTGCCAGCAGCCGTACACCGAACACCGGGGAGCTGTTTTTT. The chain is built from TRBV9 and TRBJ2-2, with no clear D. In germline, CDR1 is SGDLS, CDR2 YYNGEE. Trimming shortened V by 4 bases and J by 0 bases, and 7 bases separated the two germline ends. The CDR3 loop spans 14 amino acids.

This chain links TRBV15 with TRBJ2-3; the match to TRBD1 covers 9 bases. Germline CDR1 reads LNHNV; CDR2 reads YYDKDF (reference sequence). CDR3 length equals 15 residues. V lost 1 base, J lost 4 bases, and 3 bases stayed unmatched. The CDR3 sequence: CATSRGTGGADTQYF. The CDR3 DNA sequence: TGTGCCACCAGCAGAGGTACAGGGGGCGCAGATACGCAGTATTTT. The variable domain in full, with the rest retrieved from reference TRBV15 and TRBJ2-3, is DAMVIQNPRYQVTQFGKPVTLSCSQTLNHNVMYWYQQKSSQAPKLLFHYYDKDFNNEADTPDNFQSRRPNTSFCFLDIRSPGLGDTAMYLCATSRGTGGADTQYFGPGTRLTVL.

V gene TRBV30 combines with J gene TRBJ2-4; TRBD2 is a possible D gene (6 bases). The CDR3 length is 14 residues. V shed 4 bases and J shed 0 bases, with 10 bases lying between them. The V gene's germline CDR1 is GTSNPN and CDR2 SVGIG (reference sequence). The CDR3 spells CAWTGALAKNIQYF. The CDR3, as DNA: TGTGCCTGGACGGGAGCCTTAGCCAAAAACATTCAGTACTTC.

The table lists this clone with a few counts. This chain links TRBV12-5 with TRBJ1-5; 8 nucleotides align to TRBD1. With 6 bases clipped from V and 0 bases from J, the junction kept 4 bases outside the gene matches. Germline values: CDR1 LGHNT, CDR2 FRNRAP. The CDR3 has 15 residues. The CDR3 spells CASGRTGNSNQPQHF. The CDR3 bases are TGTGCTAGTGGCCGGACAGGGAATAGCAATCAGCCCCAGCATTTT. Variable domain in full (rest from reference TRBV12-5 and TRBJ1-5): DARVTQTPRHKVTEMGQEVTMRCQPILGHNTVFWYRQTMMQGLELLAYFRNRAPLDDSGMPKDRFSAEMPDATLATLKIQPSEPRDSAVYFCASGRTGNSNQPQHFGDGTRLSIL.

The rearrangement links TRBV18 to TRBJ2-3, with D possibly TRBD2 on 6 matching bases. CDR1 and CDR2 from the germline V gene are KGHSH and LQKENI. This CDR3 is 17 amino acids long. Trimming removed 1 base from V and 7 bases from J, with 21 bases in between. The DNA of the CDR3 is TGTGCCAGCTCACCACAGAGGAGGGAGAGGTCTCAGAATACGCAGTATTTT. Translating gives CASSPQRRERSQNTQYF.

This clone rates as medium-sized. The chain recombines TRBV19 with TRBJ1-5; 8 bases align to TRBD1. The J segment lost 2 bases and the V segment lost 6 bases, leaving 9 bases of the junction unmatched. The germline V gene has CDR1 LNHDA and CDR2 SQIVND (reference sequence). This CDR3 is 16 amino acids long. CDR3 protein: CASRTDRGGGNQPQHF. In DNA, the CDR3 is TGTGCCAGTAGGACCGACAGGGGCGGTGGCAATCAGCCCCAGCATTTT.

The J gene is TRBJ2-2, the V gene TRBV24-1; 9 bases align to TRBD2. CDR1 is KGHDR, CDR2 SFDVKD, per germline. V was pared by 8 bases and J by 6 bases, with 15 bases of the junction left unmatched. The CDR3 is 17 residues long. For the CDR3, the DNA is TGTGCCACCACCTCACCGCTAGCGGGACAGAAAGCCGGGGAGCTGTTTTTT. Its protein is CATTSPLAGQKAGELFF.

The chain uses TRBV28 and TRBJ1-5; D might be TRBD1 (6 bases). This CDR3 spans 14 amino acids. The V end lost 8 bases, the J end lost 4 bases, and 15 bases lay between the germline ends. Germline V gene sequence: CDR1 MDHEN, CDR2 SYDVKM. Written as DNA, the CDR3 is TGTGCCAGCCTCTTTGGACAGTCAAATCAGCCCCAGCATTTT. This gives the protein CASLFGQSNQPQHF.

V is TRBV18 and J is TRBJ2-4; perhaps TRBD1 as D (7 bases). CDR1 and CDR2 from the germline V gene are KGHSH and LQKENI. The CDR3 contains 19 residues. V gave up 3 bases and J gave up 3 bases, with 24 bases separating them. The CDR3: CASSPLLLAGGSGKNIQYF. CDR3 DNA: TGTGCCAGCTCACCCCTACTATTAGCAGGGGGGTCAGGCAAAAACATTCAGTACTTC.